This is a list of T cell receptor beta chains from one sample in a study of technical replicates of blood from several donors. The assay was immunoSEQ multiplex PCR, and TCRdb's table has in-frame clones only and misses some. Counted here are approximately 14,000 clones, approximately 88% occurring once; the ten biggest clones make up around 12%. The sequencing sample was made of PBMCs. The receptors here all came from a human donor in good health. Both conserved end residues are part of each CDR3. The D gene is left open where the match is weak. Size values are once, few and many counts, or a class for expanded clones, and some rows have none.

CDR3 DNA,CDR3 protein,V gene,J gene,clone size,D gene
TGTGCCAGCAGCCAAGTGACTAGCGGGAGTTTAGAGACCCAGTACTTC,CASSQVTSGSLETQYF,TRBV4-2,TRBJ2-5,NA,TRBD2
TGTGCCAGCAGCGCCCCAGGTGCGGGAGAGCGGAATGAGCAGTTCTTC,CASSAPGAGERNEQFF,TRBV2,TRBJ2-1,NA,TRBD2
TGTGCCTGGAGTGGAGGGAATGAAAAACTGTTTTTT,CAWSGGNEKLFF,TRBV30,TRBJ1-4,NA,NA
TGTGCCAGCAGCTTGGGCAACACAGGCACCTTCTTC,CASSLGNTGTFF,TRBV5-6,TRBJ2-1,NA,NA
TGTGCCAGCAGTCCTAGACTAGAATCCGGGGAGCTGTTTTTT,CASSPRLESGELFF,TRBV2,TRBJ2-2,NA,NA
TGTGCCAGCAGTTTCTTAGCGGGCCCGAGTAACTCCTACGAGCAGTACTTC,CASSFLAGPSNSYEQYF,TRBV28,TRBJ2-7,NA,TRBD2
TGCGCCAGCAGCTTGAACAGCCCAAACACTGAAGCTTTCTTT,CASSLNSPNTEAFF,TRBV5-1,TRBJ1-1,NA,NA
TGCGCCAGCAACCCGGACAGCTCTCCTGGAAACACCATATATTTT,CASNPDSSPGNTIYF,TRBV4-1,TRBJ1-3,NA,NA
TGTGCCAGCTCAGTCCAACCGGGACAGTTGAACTATGGCTACACCTTC,CASSVQPGQLNYGYTF,TRBV18,TRBJ1-2,NA,TRBD1
TGTGCCAGCAGTTTGGTACTAGCGGGGACCGGGGAGCTGTTTTTT,CASSLVLAGTGELFF,TRBV27,TRBJ2-2,NA,TRBD2
TGTGCCAGCAGCGTGCTATCTCGGGACTATGGCTACACCTTC,CASSVLSRDYGYTF,TRBV9,TRBJ1-2,NA,NA
TGTGCCAGCAGAAGGGACAGACGCTCGCGGCAGTACTTC,CASRRDRRSRQYF,TRBV28,TRBJ2-7,NA,TRBD1
TGTGCCAGCATGGCGCTCCTAGGGGTCCCTACCGACTATGGCTACACCTTC,CASMALLGVPTDYGYTF,TRBV2,TRBJ1-2,once,NA
TGTGCCACCAGCAGAGATCTGAGTGAGAGCTATGGCTACACCTTC,CATSRDLSESYGYTF,TRBV15,TRBJ1-2,NA,NA
TGTGCCAGCAGCCAAGCACAGACGTACCAAGAGACCCAGTACTTC,CASSQAQTYQETQYF,TRBV14,TRBJ2-5,NA,NA
TGTGCCAGCAGTTACGACAAATCCTACGAGCAGTACTTC,CASSYDKSYEQYF,TRBV6-6,TRBJ2-7,NA,NA
TGTGCCAGTAGTAATCAGGGTGCACCTGGGGCCAACGTCCTGACTTTC,CASSNQGAPGANVLTF,TRBV19,TRBJ2-6,NA,NA
TGTGCCAGCAGCTCCCTAGCGGTCCAGGGAGAGCAGTTCTTC,CASSSLAVQGEQFF,TRBV7-9,TRBJ2-1,NA,TRBD2
TGTGCCACCAGCAGGAAGGGGAAAGAGTACGAGCAGTACTTC,CATSRKGKEYEQYF,TRBV15,TRBJ2-7,NA,NA
TGTGCCTGGAGTGACCGGACAGCTACCTACGAGCAGTACTTC,CAWSDRTATYEQYF,TRBV30,TRBJ2-7,NA,NA
TGTGCCAGCAGCCGAGGGACAGGGAATGAAAAACTGTTTTTT,CASSRGTGNEKLFF,TRBV7-2,TRBJ1-4,NA,TRBD1
TGTGCCAGCAGCAAAGATGGGGACAGGGGGTTCTCTGGAAACACCATATATTTT,CASSKDGDRGFSGNTIYF,TRBV21-1,TRBJ1-3,NA,NA
TGTGCCAGCAGGGAGGATCTTAACTATGGCTACACCTTC,CASREDLNYGYTF,TRBV9,TRBJ1-2,NA,NA
TGCGCCAGCGGCCTGGGGGGGGGCTACGAGCAGTACTTC,CASGLGGGYEQYF,TRBV5-1,TRBJ2-7,NA,TRBD2
TGTGCCAGCAGCTTGGGACTAGCGGGAGTGGCAGATACGCAGTATTTT,CASSLGLAGVADTQYF,TRBV27,TRBJ2-3,once,TRBD2
TGTGCCAGCAGTGATCATCAGCGGGAGGTAGGGGAGCAGTTCTTC,CASSDHQREVGEQFF,TRBV25-1,TRBJ2-1,NA,TRBD2
TGTGCCAGCAGCTTGACAGGAAGTCGTGGCTATGGCTACACCTTC,CASSLTGSRGYGYTF,TRBV6-5,TRBJ1-2,NA,NA
TGTGCCAGTAGGCACCGGGACAAGAACACCGGGGAGCTGTTTTTT,CASRHRDKNTGELFF,TRBV19,TRBJ2-2,NA,NA
TGTGCCAGCAGTCCGCGAGACCACCCGGGCAATGAGCAGTTCTTC,CASSPRDHPGNEQFF,TRBV27,TRBJ2-1,NA,NA